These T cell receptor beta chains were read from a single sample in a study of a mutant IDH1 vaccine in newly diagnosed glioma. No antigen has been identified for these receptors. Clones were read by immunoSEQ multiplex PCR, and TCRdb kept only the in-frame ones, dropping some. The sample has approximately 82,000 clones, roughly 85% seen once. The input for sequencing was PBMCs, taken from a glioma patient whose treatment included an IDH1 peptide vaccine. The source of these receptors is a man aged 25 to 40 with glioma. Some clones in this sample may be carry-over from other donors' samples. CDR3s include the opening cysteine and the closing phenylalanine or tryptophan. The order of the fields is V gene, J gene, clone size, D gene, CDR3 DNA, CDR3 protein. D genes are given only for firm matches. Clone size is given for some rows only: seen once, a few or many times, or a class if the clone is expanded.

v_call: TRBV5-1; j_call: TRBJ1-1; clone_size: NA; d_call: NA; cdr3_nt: TGCGCCAGCAGCTTGGGATCAGGGCTGAACACTGAAGCTTTCTTT; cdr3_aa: CASSLGSGLNTEAFF
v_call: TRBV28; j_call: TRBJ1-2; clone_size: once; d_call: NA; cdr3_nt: TGTGCCAGCAGTTCGGGAGGGGTCGATAGTGGTGGCTACACCTTC; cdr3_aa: CASSSGGVDSGGYTF
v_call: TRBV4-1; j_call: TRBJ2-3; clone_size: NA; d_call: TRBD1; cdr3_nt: TGCGCCAGCAGCCAACGACAGGGGACAAGCACAGATACGCAGTATTTT; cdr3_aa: CASSQRQGTSTDTQYF
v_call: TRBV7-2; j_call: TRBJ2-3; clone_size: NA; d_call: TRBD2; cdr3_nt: TGTGCCAGCAGCTCCTTAGCGGGGGTCACAGATACGCAGTATTTT; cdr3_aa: CASSSLAGVTDTQYF
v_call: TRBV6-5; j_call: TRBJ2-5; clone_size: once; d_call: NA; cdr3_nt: TGTGCCAGCAGTTACTGGGTAGGGTCGGGGGAGACCCAGTACTTC; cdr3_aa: CASSYWVGSGETQYF
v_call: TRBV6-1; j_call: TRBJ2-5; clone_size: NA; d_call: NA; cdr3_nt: TGTGCCAGCAGAGGGGTCTTGGGGGAGACCCAGTACTTC; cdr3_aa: CASRGVLGETQYF
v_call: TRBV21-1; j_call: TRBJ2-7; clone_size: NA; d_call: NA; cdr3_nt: TGTGCCAGCAGCAAAGGGGTCAGAGGGAACCCCTACGAGCAGTACTTC; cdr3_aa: CASSKGVRGNPYEQYF
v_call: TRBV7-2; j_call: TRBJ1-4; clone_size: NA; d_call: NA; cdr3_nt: TGTGCCAGCAGCTTCGCGCTGAAGAGGCCAACTAATGAAAAACTGTTTTTT; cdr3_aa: CASSFALKRPTNEKLFF
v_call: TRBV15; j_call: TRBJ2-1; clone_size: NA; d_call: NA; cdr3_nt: TGTGCCACCAGCAGAGATACAGGGGAGCAGTTCTTC; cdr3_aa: CATSRDTGEQFF
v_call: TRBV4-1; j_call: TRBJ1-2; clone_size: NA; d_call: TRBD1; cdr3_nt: TGCGCCAGCAGCCAAGGAGGGGGCCCAAAGGGGGCCTATGGCTACACCTTC; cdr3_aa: CASSQGGGPKGAYGYTF
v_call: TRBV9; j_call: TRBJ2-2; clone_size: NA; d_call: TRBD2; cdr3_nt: TGTGCCAGCAGCGTAGAACGGGGGAGGGTGAACACCGGGGAGCTGTTTTTT; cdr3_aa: CASSVERGRVNTGELFF
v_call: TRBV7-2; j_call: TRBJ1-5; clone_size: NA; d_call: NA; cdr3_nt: TGTGCCAGCAGCCCTACGTCGGGGGGCCTAAGCAATCAGCCCCAGCATTTT; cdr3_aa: CASSPTSGGLSNQPQHF
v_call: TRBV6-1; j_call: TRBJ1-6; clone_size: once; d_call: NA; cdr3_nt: TGTGCCAGCAGTGAAGGGCTCTCCTATAATTCACCCCTCCACTTT; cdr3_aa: CASSEGLSYNSPLHF
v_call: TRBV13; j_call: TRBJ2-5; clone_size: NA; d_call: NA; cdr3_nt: TGTGCCAGCAGCAACAGGGTGGGGGAGGAGACCCAGTACTTC; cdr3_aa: CASSNRVGEETQYF
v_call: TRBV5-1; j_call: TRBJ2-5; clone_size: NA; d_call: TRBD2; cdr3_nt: TGCGCCAGCAGCTTGGGACTAGCGGGGGTACGCCAAGAGACCCAGTACTTC; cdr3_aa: CASSLGLAGVRQETQYF
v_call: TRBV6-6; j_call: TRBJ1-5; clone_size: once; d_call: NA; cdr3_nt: TGTGCCGTTAAAGGGGTGGGGAGCAATCAGCCCCAGCATTTT; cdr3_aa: CAVKGVGSNQPQHF
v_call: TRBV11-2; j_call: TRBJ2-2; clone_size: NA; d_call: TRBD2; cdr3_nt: TGTGCCAGCAGCTTAGTCCACGGGGGGGGCACCGGGGAGCTGTTTTTT; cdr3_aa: CASSLVHGGGTGELFF
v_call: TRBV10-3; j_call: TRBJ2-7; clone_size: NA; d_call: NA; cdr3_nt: TGTGCCATCCAGGGAGGCGACGAGCAGTACTTC; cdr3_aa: CAIQGGDEQYF
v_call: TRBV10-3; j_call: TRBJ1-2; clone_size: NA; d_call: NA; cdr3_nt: TGTGCCATCAGTGAGTCGTGGACAGTTTCCAACTATGGCTACACCTTC; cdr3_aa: CAISESWTVSNYGYTF
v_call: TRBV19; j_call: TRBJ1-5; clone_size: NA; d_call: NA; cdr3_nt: TGTGCCAGTAGTATAGCCATGGGGGGTAATCAGCCCCAGCATTTT; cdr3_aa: CASSIAMGGNQPQHF
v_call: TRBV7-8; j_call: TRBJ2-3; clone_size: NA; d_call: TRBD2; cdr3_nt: TGTGCCAGCAGCTTAGTCGATCAGCGGGGGGATTCCACAGATACGCAGTATTTT; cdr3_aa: CASSLVDQRGDSTDTQYF
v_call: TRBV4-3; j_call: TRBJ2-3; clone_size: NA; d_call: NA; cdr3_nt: TGCGCCAGCAGCCAAGAACGCGGGTACACAGATACGCAGTATTTT; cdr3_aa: CASSQERGYTDTQYF
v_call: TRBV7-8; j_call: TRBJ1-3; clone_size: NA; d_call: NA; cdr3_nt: TGTGCCAGCAGCAGTCTCGGAAGGGGAAGCACCATATATTTT; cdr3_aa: CASSSLGRGSTIYF
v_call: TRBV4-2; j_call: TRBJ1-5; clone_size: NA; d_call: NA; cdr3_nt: TGTGCCAGCAGCCAAGAAGTGGGGCCCCAGCATTTT; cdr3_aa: CASSQEVGPQHF
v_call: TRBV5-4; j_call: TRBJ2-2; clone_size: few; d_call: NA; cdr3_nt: TGTGCCAGCAGCCCGGCAGGTTACACCGGGGAGCTGTTTTTT; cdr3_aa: CASSPAGYTGELFF
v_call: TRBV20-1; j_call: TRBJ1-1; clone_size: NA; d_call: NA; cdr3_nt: TGCAGTGCTAGGAGCTACACTGAAGCTTTCTTT; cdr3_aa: CSARSYTEAFF
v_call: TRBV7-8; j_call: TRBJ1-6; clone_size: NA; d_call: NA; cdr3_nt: TGTGCCAGCAGCTCGGACAGACATAATTCACCCCTCCACTTT; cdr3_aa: CASSSDRHNSPLHF
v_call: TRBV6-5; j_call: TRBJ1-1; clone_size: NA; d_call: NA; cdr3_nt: TGTGCCAGCAGTTTTCGCGGCGCTGAAGCTTTCTTT; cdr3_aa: CASSFRGAEAFF
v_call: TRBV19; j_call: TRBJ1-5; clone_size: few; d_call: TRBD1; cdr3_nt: TGTGCCAGTAGTTCGACAGGGGTTAGCAATCAGCCCCAGCATTTT; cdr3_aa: CASSSTGVSNQPQHF
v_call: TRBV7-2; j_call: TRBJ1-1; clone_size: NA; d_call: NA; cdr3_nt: TGTGCCAGCAGCGCATTCGGGGGGCCCCCAGCTTTCTTT; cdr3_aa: CASSAFGGPPAFF